The 23 T cell receptor beta chains presented below share a single source sample, sequenced in a study of CD8+CD57+ T cells in acquired aplastic anemia. Genomic DNA templated the TCR beta VDJ and CDR3 profiling. TCRdb called the reads again in MiXCR, with one record for every CDR3 protein. The repertoire has 150,000 to 200,000 distinct CDR3 sequences, about three fifths of them found once; the top ten carry 35% to 55%. Sequenced material: sorted CD4+, CD8+, or CD8+CD57+ T cells (not recorded which) from PBMCs. All receptors come from a human donor with severe aplastic anemia or a healthy control (not recorded which).

The sample holds one count of this clonotype. The V gene is TRBV20-1, the J gene TRBJ2-1, with unresolved D. V was shortened by 3 bases and J by 7 bases, with 4 bases between the two germline ends. The CDR3 has 10 amino acids. Germline V gene data show CDR1 as DFQATT and CDR2 as SNEGSKA (reference sequence). CDR3 loop: CSARANEQFF. The CDR3 region has the DNA TGCAGTGCTAGGGCAAATGAGCAGTTCTTC.

This chain connects TRBV20-1 to TRBJ2-3; 13 bases line up with TRBD2. This CDR3 is 18 amino acids long. Germline-derived CDR1 and CDR2 are DFQATT and SNEGSKA (reference sequence). The V and J ends lost 4 bases and 0 bases, in that order; junction bases with no gene match: 10. CDR3 nucleotide sequence: TGCAGTGCTACCGGGACTAGCGGGACTAGAGGGAGCACAGATACGCAGTATTTT. Amino acid sequence: CSATGTSGTRGSTDTQYF.

V usage is TRBV24-1 and J usage is TRBJ2-1; tentative D call: TRBD1 (6 bases). CDR1 is KGHDR and CDR2 is SFDVKD in the germline V gene. The CDR3 has 16 amino acids. Trimming pared 2 bases from V and 6 bases from J, leaving 16 bases between. This chain's CDR3 is CATSDSRTAPLNEQFF. CDR3 DNA: TGTGCCACCAGTGATTCTCGGACAGCCCCCCTCAATGAGCAGTTCTTC.

This clonotype was observed many times. The chain uses TRBV3-1 and TRBJ2-5, with D perhaps given as TRBD1 or TRBD2 (6 bases each). Germline-derived CDR1 and CDR2 are LGHDT and YNNKEL (reference sequence). This CDR3 region has 16 residues. Trimming cost V 0 bases and J 2 bases, with 13 bases left between them. The CDR3 nucleotides are TGTGCCAGCAGCCAAGATTGGGGGGCAGGGCAAGAGACCCAGTACTTC. Encoded protein: CASSQDWGAGQETQYF.

This sequence joins TRBV7-9 and TRBJ1-6, with D tentatively TRBD1 (6 bases). V was clipped by 3 bases and J by 4 bases, with 16 bases between them. Germline assignment: CDR1 SEHNR and CDR2 FQNEAQ (reference sequence). The CDR3 is 17 residues long. The CDR3 loop is CASSLGPGRGYNSPLHF. The CDR3 nucleotides read TGTGCCAGCAGCTTGGGCCCCGGCAGGGGATATAATTCACCCCTCCACTTT.

The chain joins TRBV2 to TRBJ2-7, with no clear D. Germline CDR1 SNHLY, CDR2 FYNNEI. V was pared by 4 bases and J by 1 base, with 8 bases between. This CDR3 contains 13 residues. The CDR3 bases are TGTGCCAGCAGTGTGTCAATTTCCTACGAGCAGTACTTC. Translation gives CASSVSISYEQYF.

This clonotype was recorded many times. In DNA, the CDR3 is TGTGCCAGCAGTGGGGTCGGGTGGGGGGCAGGAGATACGCAGTATTTT. Translated, it gives CASSGVGWGAGDTQYF. This chain connects TRBV12-3 or TRBV12-4 to TRBJ2-3; TRBD1 or TRBD2 may be the D gene (6 bases each). The CDR3 totals 16 residues. Trimming removed 5 bases at V and 5 bases at J, with 20 bases between.

The gene calls are TRBV12-3 or TRBV12-4 and TRBJ2-5; the D is unclear. V shed 5 bases and J shed 5 bases, with 21 bases lying between them. This CDR3 has 16 residues. This chain's CDR3 is CASSPVEVGSYETQYF. CDR3 coding DNA: TGTGCCAGCAGTCCCGTCGAGGTCGGCTCCTACGAGACCCAGTACTTC.

The CDR3 region has the DNA TGCAGCGTTGAGGAACTGGGCGGGAGGGCCGGAGAGACCCAGTACTTC. It specifies CSVEELGGRAGETQYF. The chain combines TRBV29-1 with TRBJ2-5; 9 nucleotides line up with TRBD2. Germline-derived CDR1 and CDR2 are SQVTM and ANQGSEA. The CDR3 contains 16 residues. Losses at the gene ends were 3 bases for V and 4 bases for J; bases not matched to a gene: 12.

The chain links TRBV7-2 to TRBJ1-5; D is undetermined. This CDR3 region has 13 residues. CDR1 SGHTA and CDR2 FQGNSA come from the germline V gene. V lost 3 bases and J 7 bases, leaving 10 bases between the germline ends. The CDR3 loop is CASSLVGSQPQHF. The CDR3, as DNA: TGTGCCAGCAGCTTGGTGGGGTCCCAGCCCCAGCATTTT.

The chain has TRBV19 and TRBJ2-1; TRBD1 matches 8 bases. V lost 6 bases, J lost 6 bases, and 7 bases stayed unmatched. This CDR3 has 14 amino acids. Germline V gene lookup returns CDR1 LNHDA and CDR2 SQIVND (reference sequence). CDR3 DNA sequence: TGTGCCAGTAGCTTCGGACAGGGAGGCAATGAGCAGTTCTTC. Protein product: CASSFGQGGNEQFF.

This clonotype has at least ten counts. V and J are TRBV7-8 and TRBJ2-5; D not resolved. This CDR3 has 16 amino acids. CDR1 is SGHVS and CDR2 is FQNEAQ in the germline V gene. V lost 6 bases to trimming and J lost 2 bases, with 19 bases between them. The CDR3 DNA reads TGTGCCAGCAGTCCCCAGCAGTTGTTTCGGCAAGAGACCCAGTACTTC. Protein: CASSPQQLFRQETQYF.

There are a few counts of this clonotype. A read error may explain this, as a much larger clone is one base away. The chain combines TRBV5-8 with TRBJ2-7; tentatively, D is TRBD2 (5 bases). This CDR3 has 14 amino acids. Germline V gene data show CDR1 as SGHTS and CDR2 as YDEGEE. The CDR3: CASSLVGTEAERYF. Here the CDR3 DNA reads TGTGCCAGCAGCTTGGTAGGAACGGAGGCCGAGCGGTACTTC.

The V and J genes are TRBV19 and TRBJ1-5, with TRBD1 as a possible D gene (6 bases). The CDR3 has 15 residues. Germline-derived CDR1 and CDR2 are LNHDA and SQIVND (reference sequence). V was clipped by 2 bases and J by 6 bases, with 14 bases between them. CDR3 residues: CASSIYFGGGQPQHF. The DNA of the CDR3 is TGTGCCAGTAGTATATACTTCGGGGGCGGTCAGCCCCAGCATTTT. The whole variable domain, remainder taken from reference TRBV19 and TRBJ1-5, is DGGITQSPKYLFRKEGQNVTLSCEQNLNHDAMYWYRQDPGQGLRLIYYSQIVNDFQKGDIAEGYSVSREKKESFPLTVTSAQKNPTAFYLCASSIYFGGGQPQHFGDGTRLSIL.

The chain links TRBV15 to TRBJ2-7; a weak D match, TRBD1 (6 bases). The CDR3 has 14 residues. Trimming stripped 3 bases from V and 3 bases from J, with 12 bases between. Germline V gene lookup returns CDR1 LNHNV and CDR2 YYDKDF (reference sequence). Here the CDR3 reads CATSSAGQIYEQYF. The CDR3 coding sequence is TGTGCCACCAGCAGTGCTGGACAGATCTACGAGCAGTACTTC.

The V and J genes are TRBV7-9 and TRBJ2-7; TRBD2 might be the D (6 bases). There are 15 residues in the CDR3. Germline V CDR1 and CDR2: SEHNR, FQNEAQ (reference sequence). The ends were cut back, 6 bases at V and 4 bases at J, with 19 bases in the middle. The CDR3 DNA is TGTGCCAGCAGGTGGTTAATCGGGGGAGAGTACGAGCAGTACTTC. Its protein product is CASRWLIGGEYEQYF.

The gene calls are TRBV7-2 and TRBJ2-7; 7 bases agree with TRBD1. From germline, CDR1 is SGHTA and CDR2 FQGNSA. The length of the CDR3 is 13 residues. The trim removed 5 bases at V and 5 bases at J, leaving 6 bases unmatched. For the CDR3, the DNA is TGTGCCAGCAGCCTGACAGGGTCCCACGAGCAGTACTTC. It is translated as CASSLTGSHEQYF.

The rearrangement links TRBV7-2 to TRBJ1-5, with D unclear. Trimming took off 5 bases at V and 13 bases at J, with 21 bases between the two ends. Per the germline V gene, CDR1 is SGHTA and CDR2 is FQGNSA. The CDR3 has 14 residues. The CDR3 DNA reads as TGTGCCAGCAGCCTGGCCCGAACAGACCCGCCACAGCATTTT. This gives the protein CASSLARTDPPQHF.

The chain joins TRBV7-3 to TRBJ1-1; TRBD1 agrees at 7 bases. Unmatched junction bases numbered 14, after V lost 1 base and J lost 0 bases. From germline, CDR1 is SGHTA and CDR2 FQGTGA. The CDR3 extends over 19 amino acids. The CDR3 DNA reads as TGTGCCAGCAGCTTAAGTCCCCCGATAGGGACAGCTCTGAACACTGAAGCTTTCTTT. This encodes CASSLSPPIGTALNTEAFF. Filled out from reference TRBV7-3 and TRBJ1-1, the complete variable domain reads GAGVSQTPSNKVTEKGKYVELRCDPISGHTALYWYRQSLGQGPEFLIYFQGTGAADDSGLPNDRFFAVRPEGSVSTLKIQRTERGDSAVYLCASSLSPPIGTALNTEAFFGQGTRLTVV.

This clonotype was found once. This may stem from a read error, because a much larger clone lies one nucleotide away. The chain uses TRBV4-1 and TRBJ1-1; 7 positions agree with TRBD1. Germline-derived CDR1 and CDR2 are MGHRA and YSYEKL. The CDR3 spans 16 residues. The V and J ends lost 0 bases and 6 bases, in that order; junction bases with no gene match: 10. As DNA, the CDR3 is TGCGCCAGCAGCCAAGATGGGGACAGCGGGGGGGCTGAAGCTTTCTTT. This translates into CASSQDGDSGGAEAFF.

This rearrangement joins TRBV4-3 to TRBJ1-1, with no clear D. The CDR3 runs to 15 residues. Germline loops: CDR1 LGHNA, CDR2 YSLEER. V dropped 0 bases and J dropped 3 bases, with 11 bases sitting between them. The CDR3 spells CASSQDVGGDTEAFF. Written as DNA, the CDR3 is TGCGCCAGCAGCCAAGATGTGGGCGGGGACACTGAAGCTTTCTTT.

The table lists this clonotype with a few counts. V is TRBV24-1 and J is TRBJ2-2, with D possibly being TRBD1 (5 bases). V was clipped by 4 bases and J by 0 bases, with 8 bases between them. CDR1 and CDR2 (germline): KGHDR, SFDVKD. This CDR3 has 15 amino acids. CDR3 protein: CATSDSRANTGELFF. Written as DNA, the CDR3 is TGTGCCACCAGTGACAGCAGGGCGAACACCGGGGAGCTGTTTTTT.

In its sample, this clonotype was seen a few times. The genes are TRBV10-2 and TRBJ1-1; possibly TRBD1 for D (5 bases). Trimming shortened V by 8 bases and J by 3 bases, and 16 bases separated the two germline ends. The CDR3 is 14 amino acids. Germline V lookup: CDR1 WSHSY, CDR2 SAAADI. The CDR3 reads CASSRGGADTEAFF. The CDR3 nucleotides are TGCGCCAGCTCCCGCGGAGGGGCAGACACTGAAGCTTTCTTT.